This T cell receptor (beta chain) was recorded in a study of metastatic and nonmetastatic thyroid tumors. The CDR3 runs to 12 residues. Germline V gives CDR1 MNHNS, CDR2 SASEGT. The V end lost 4 bases, the J end lost 6 bases, and 10 bases lay between the germline ends. Thyroid surgery was preceded by no treatment in any patient. Original data processing: Differences in CDR3 between clinicopathological groups were drawn on to build a classifier intended to discriminate distant-metastatic papillary thyroid cancer patients. TCRdb reassembled clones from the PCR reads with MiXCR. TCRdb's processing, not the authors', yielded these V and J calls. The sample carries more than 40,000 clones, less than 4.5% recorded once.

Sequencing was carried out using blood. The rearrangement uses TRBV6-1 and TRBJ2-7; D perhaps matches TRBD2 (5 bases). This clonotype was obtained from a female donor with papillary thyroid cancer or a benign thyroid nodule (not recorded which). Some clones in this sample may be carry-over from other donors' samples. The CDR3 bases are TGTGCCAGCAGTGTTGCCCGGGGCGAGCAGTACTTC. Protein sequence: CASSVARGEQYF.